This T cell receptor beta chain was sequenced during a study of memory CD4+ T cells and cytomegalovirus serostatus. Profiling relied on immunoSEQ multiplex PCR, and the TCRdb table lists in-frame clones only, not all of them. The data contain 55,000 to 80,000 clones, 60% to 85% of them singletons. The CDR3 is 12 residues long. V was clipped by 5 bases and J by 6 bases, with 10 bases between them. The germline V gene has CDR1 MNHNS and CDR2 SASEGT. Single viable CD3+CD4+CD8-CD45RO+ cells were sorted as the memory CD4+ T cells. The sequence was collected from an adult in good health and CMV-seropositive. Sequences were obtained from memory CD4+ T cells from blood. The rearrangement uses TRBV6-1 and TRBJ1-1, with D unresolved. CDR3 sequence (DNA): TGTGCCAGCAGTCCCAGTGTCGCTGAAGCTTTCTTT. Protein sequence: CASSPSVAEAFF.